These 15 T cell receptor beta chains originate from one sample sequenced in a study of shared clonotypes between healthy human individuals. Assay used: immunoSEQ multiplex PCR; TCRdb lists only in-frame clones, some missing. Altogether about half a million clones are present, about 85% being singletons, with the ten largest covering about 13%. The sample was PBMCs. These receptors were obtained from a middle-aged woman in good health. Some clones in this sample may be carry-over from other donors' samples.

This clone was observed once. The chain uses TRBV7-2 and TRBJ2-1; TRBD2 matches at 7 bases. V was pared by 5 bases and J by 0 bases, with 10 bases of the junction left unmatched. The CDR3 is 17 residues long. Germline CDR1 SGHTA, CDR2 FQGNSA. The CDR3 protein is CASSRGLGVSSYNEQFF. The CDR3, as DNA: TGTGCCAGCAGCCGCGGACTAGGGGTAAGCTCCTACAATGAGCAGTTCTTC.

The chain employs TRBV7-9 and TRBJ2-7; 10 positions agree with TRBD1. Trimming at V came to 5 bases and at J to 5 bases, leaving 6 bases not matched to a gene. CDR3 length equals 14 residues. Germline V gene data show CDR1 as SEHNR and CDR2 as FQNEAQ (reference sequence). The CDR3 is CASSGQGEWDEQYF. The DNA for the CDR3 is TGTGCCAGCAGCGGACAGGGGGAGTGGGACGAGCAGTACTTC. The full variable domain, in which reference TRBV7-9 and TRBJ2-7 provide the parts outside the CDR3, is DTGVSQNPRHKITKRGQNVTFRCDPISEHNRLYWYRQTLGQGPEFLTYFQNEAQLEKSRLLSDRFSAERPKGSFSTLEIQRTEQGDSAMYLCASSGQGEWDEQYFGPGTRLTVT.

The chain uses TRBV4-1 and TRBJ2-7; the match to TRBD2 covers 14 bases. After removal of 4 bases from V and 2 bases from J, the junction contained 10 bases not matched to a gene. The CDR3 is 18 amino acids. Germline CDR1 MGHRA, CDR2 YSYEKL. The CDR3 region has the DNA TGCGCCAGCAGCCCCCATCCGGGACTAGCGGGGGAGGCCTACGAGCAGTACTTC. Its translation is CASSPHPGLAGEAYEQYF.

The table lists this clone with many counts. In the same sample, other DNA sequences code for this CDR3. The chain carries TRBV5-4 and TRBJ1-5, with D perhaps matching TRBD1 (6 bases). CDR1 and CDR2 from the germline V gene are SGHNT and YYREEE (reference sequence). Trimming left V 9 bases short and J 0 bases short, with 13 bases between. The CDR3 consists of 14 residues. The CDR3 region has the DNA TGTGCCACCAACAGGGCCGATAGCAATCAGCCCCAGCATTTT. It translates to CATNRADSNQPQHF.

Comment on this clone: A far larger clone is one nucleotide away, so this likely arose from a read error. This same CDR3 is encoded by further DNA sequences in the sample. The V call is TRBV30, the J call TRBJ2-7; 8 nucleotides agree with TRBD2. The germline V gene has CDR1 GTSNPN and CDR2 SVGIG (reference sequence). The trim removed 1 base at V and 2 bases at J, leaving 7 bases unmatched. The CDR3 covers 15 residues. CDR3 DNA: TGTGCCTGGAGTGCTGTAGCGGGAAGGGCCTACGAGCAGTACTTC. Residues: CAWSAVAGRAYEQYF.

At least ten counts were recorded for this clone. The J gene is TRBJ2-2, the V gene TRBV11-1; D gene ambiguous. There are 14 residues in the CDR3. The germline V gene encodes CDR1 SGHAT and CDR2 FQDESV (reference sequence). V was trimmed by 6 bases and J by 4 bases, leaving 12 bases between them. The CDR3 protein is CASRPNPPTGELFF. DNA of the CDR3: TGTGCCAGCAGACCCAACCCCCCCACCGGGGAGCTGTTTTTT.

This clone was picked up one time. It is likely a read error: a sequence one base away is far more abundant. Because the CDR3 is missing its conserved closing phenylalanine or tryptophan, this is likely a read error. The sample holds other DNA sequences that translate to the same CDR3. The rearrangement joins TRBV29-1 to TRBJ2-2, with 11 positions matching TRBD1. Per the germline V gene, CDR1 is SQVTM and CDR2 is ANQGSEA. Trimming removed 6 bases from V and 1 base from J; junction bases left unmatched: 1. CDR3 length: 14 residues. The CDR3 loop is CSVGTGGNTGELFL. CDR3 sequence (DNA): TGCAGCGTCGGGACAGGGGGGAACACCGGGGAGCTGTTTTTA.

J is TRBJ1-4 and V is TRBV21-1. TRBV21-1 counts as a pseudogene. CDR3 length equals 15 residues. DNA of the CDR3: TGTGCCAGCAGCAAGACGGACGCAACTAATGAAAAACTGTTTTTT. Its translation is CASSKTDATNEKLFF.

In the case of this clone: Other DNA sequences in this specimen translate into the identical CDR3. This chain links TRBV2 with TRBJ2-6, with D hard to call. The V and J ends lost 6 bases and 1 base respectively, with 7 bases between them. The germline CDR1 and CDR2 sequences are SNHLY and FYNNEI. The length of the CDR3 is 14 residues. The CDR3 coding sequence is TGTGCCAGCAGGTGGGGATCTGGGGCCAACGTCCTGACTTTC. As protein: CASRWGSGANVLTF. The whole variable domain, remainder taken from reference TRBV2 and TRBJ2-6, is EPEVTQTPSHQVTQMGQEVILRCVPISNHLYFYWYRQILGQKVEFLVSFYNNEISEKSEIFDDQFSVERPDGSNFTLKIRSTKLEDSAMYFCASRWGSGANVLTFGAGSRLTVL.

V and J are TRBV7-8 and TRBJ2-1; D possibly corresponds to TRBD2 (5 bases). Germline CDR1 reads SGHVS; CDR2 reads FQNEAQ. V was clipped by 5 bases and J by 4 bases, with 18 bases between them. The CDR3 runs to 16 residues. The CDR3 DNA sequence: TGTGCCAGCAGCCCCCTACTAGGCACCTGGTACAATGAGCAGTTCTTC. It translates to CASSPLLGTWYNEQFF. The full variable domain, in which reference TRBV7-8 and TRBJ2-1 provide the parts outside the CDR3, is GAGVSQSPRYKVAKRGQDVALRCDPISGHVSLFWYQQALGQGPEFLTYFQNEAQLDKSGLPSDRFFAERPEGSVSTLKIQRTQQEDSAVYLCASSPLLGTWYNEQFFGPGTRLTVL.

The chain carries TRBV7-3 and TRBJ2-3, with D hard to call. Trimming cost V 5 bases and J 2 bases, with 14 bases left between them. Looked up from germline, CDR1 is SGHTA and CDR2 is FQGTGA. This CDR3 spans 15 amino acids. The CDR3 is CASSPTVWNTDTQYF. The CDR3 bases are TGTGCCAGCAGCCCGACGGTTTGGAACACAGATACGCAGTATTTT.

J is TRBJ2-2 and V is TRBV7-9; a weak D match, TRBD2 (6 bases). The CDR3 length is 16 residues. Looked up from germline, CDR1 is SEHNR and CDR2 is FQNEAQ (reference sequence). The ends were cut back, 7 bases at V and 3 bases at J, with 18 bases in the middle. In DNA form, the CDR3 reads TGTGCCAGCACCAACCAACTAGCCCCAGACACCGGGGAGCTGTTTTTT. Its protein product is CASTNQLAPDTGELFF.

The chain has TRBV30 and TRBJ1-2; D uncertain. CDR1 and CDR2 (germline): GTSNPN, SVGIG (reference sequence). CDR3 length: 13 amino acids. V lost 0 bases to trimming and J lost 3 bases, with 8 bases between them. The CDR3 sequence is CAWSVIPDYGYTF. CDR3 nucleotides: TGTGCCTGGAGTGTAATTCCGGACTATGGCTACACCTTC.

The rearrangement uses TRBV2 and TRBJ2-1, with D possibly being TRBD1 or TRBD2 (5 bases each). Germline assignment: CDR1 SNHLY and CDR2 FYNNEI. Between the trimmed V and J ends, which lost 6 bases and 6 bases, there was a span of 9 bases. The CDR3 extends over 12 amino acids. The CDR3 bases are TGTGCCAGCAGGGGGGACGCCAATGAGCAGTTCTTC. Amino acids: CASRGDANEQFF. Filled out from reference TRBV2 and TRBJ2-1, the complete variable domain reads EPEVTQTPSHQVTQMGQEVILRCVPISNHLYFYWYRQILGQKVEFLVSFYNNEISEKSEIFDDQFSVERPDGSNFTLKIRSTKLEDSAMYFCASRGDANEQFFGPGTRLTVL.

In this sample, this clone turned up once. The rearrangement links TRBV7-9 to TRBJ1-1, with a tentative D call TRBD1 (5 bases). CDR1 is SEHNR and CDR2 is FQNEAQ in the germline V gene (reference sequence). The CDR3 runs 15 residues. Trimming left V 5 bases short and J 0 bases short, with 13 bases between. CDR3: CASSPLGHLNTEAFF. The CDR3 nucleotides are TGTGCCAGCAGCCCGCTCGGACATCTGAACACTGAAGCTTTCTTT. The variable domain in full, completed from reference TRBV7-9 and TRBJ1-1, reads DTGVSQNPRHKITKRGQNVTFRCDPISEHNRLYWYRQTLGQGPEFLTYFQNEAQLEKSRLLSDRFSAERPKGSFSTLEIQRTEQGDSAMYLCASSPLGHLNTEAFFGQGTRLTVV.